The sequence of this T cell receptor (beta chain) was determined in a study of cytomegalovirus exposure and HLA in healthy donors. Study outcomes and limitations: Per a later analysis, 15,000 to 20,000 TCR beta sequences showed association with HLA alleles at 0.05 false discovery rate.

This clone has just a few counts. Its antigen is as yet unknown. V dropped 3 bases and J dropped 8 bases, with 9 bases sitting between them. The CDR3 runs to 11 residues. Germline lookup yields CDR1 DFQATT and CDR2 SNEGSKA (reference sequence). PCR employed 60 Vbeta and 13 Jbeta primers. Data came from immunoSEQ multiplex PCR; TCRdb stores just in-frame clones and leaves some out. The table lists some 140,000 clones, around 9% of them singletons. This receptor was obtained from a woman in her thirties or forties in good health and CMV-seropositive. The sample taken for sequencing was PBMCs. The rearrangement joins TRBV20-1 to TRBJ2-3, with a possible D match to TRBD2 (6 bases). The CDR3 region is CSARWRGTQYF. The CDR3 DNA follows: TGCAGTGCTAGGTGGAGGGGTACGCAGTATTTT.